These 29 T cell receptor beta chains came from one sample sequenced in a study of blood T cells in healthy people across ages. Alongside a J-beta primer mix, a sample-barcoded 5' primer served in a second PCR lasting about 7 to 11 cycles. Each CDR3 protein is one row after TCRdb ran MiXCR on the 5' RACE reads. Counted here are some 1.4 million distinct CDR3 sequences, around 42% occurring once; the ten biggest clones make up 7.9%. The sample consisted of blood. The source is a woman aged 18-29 years in good health.

This clonotype has only one observation. The chain employs TRBV2 and TRBJ1-1; D is unclear. Between the trimmed V and J ends, which lost 6 bases and 1 base, there was a span of 12 bases. Germline CDR1 reads SNHLY; CDR2 reads FYNNEI. CDR3 length: 14 amino acids. The CDR3 reads CASSPVWGNTEAFF. The CDR3 DNA follows: TGTGCCAGCAGCCCGGTGTGGGGGAACACTGAAGCTTTCTTT.

This clonotype occurred once. CDR3 coding DNA: TGTGCCAGCAGTTTAGTATCGGAACGGGCAGAGACCCAGTACTTC. Protein sequence: CASSLVSERAETQYF. V usage is TRBV6-5 and J usage is TRBJ2-5; D not resolved. Germline CDR1 is MNHEY and CDR2 is SVGAGI. CDR3 length: 15 residues. Trimming stripped 4 bases from V and 4 bases from J, with 16 bases between.

In its sample, this clonotype was seen a few times. The chain is built from TRBV11-2 and TRBJ1-3, with unresolved D. The CDR3 totals 12 residues. Germline V gives CDR1 SGHAT, CDR2 FQNNGV. V gave up 6 bases and J gave up 0 bases, with 3 bases separating them. The CDR3 DNA follows: TGTGCCAGCAGGGACTCTGGAAACACCATATATTTT. The encoded protein is CASRDSGNTIYF.

V is TRBV5-1 and J is TRBJ2-7, with 9 positions matching TRBD1. CDR1 and CDR2 (germline): SGHRS, YFSETQ. V trimming: 4 bases; J trimming: 11 bases; junction bases outside the gene matches: 7. This CDR3 comprises 12 residues. The DNA for the CDR3 is TGCGCCAGCAGCCAACCGGGACAGGGCGAGTACTTC. Its protein product is CASSQPGQGEYF.

The V gene is TRBV2, the J gene TRBJ1-4; TRBD1 is a possible D gene (5 bases). CDR3 size: 16 residues. The germline V gene has CDR1 SNHLY and CDR2 FYNNEI. V was pared by 4 bases and J by 4 bases, with 16 bases between. Here the CDR3 reads CASSGAGTDHNEKLFF. CDR3 in DNA: TGTGCCAGCAGTGGCGCCGGGACGGATCATAATGAAAAACTGTTTTTT.

The sample holds a few counts of this clonotype. This chain joins TRBV6-6 and TRBJ1-2; D is uncertain. The CDR3 runs to 12 residues. Trimming cost V 7 bases and J 7 bases, with 13 bases left between them. Per germline, CDR1 MNHNY and CDR2 SVGAGI (reference sequence). CDR3 amino acids: CASKGGQTGYTF. The CDR3 coding sequence is TGTGCCAGCAAGGGAGGCCAGACTGGCTACACCTTC.

Notes on this clonotype: At one of its ends the junction is not consistent with the germline gene, which may arise from a read error. J is TRBJ2-7 and V is TRBV20-1; tentatively, D is TRBD1 or TRBD2 (5 bases each). The V gene's germline CDR1 is DFQATT and CDR2 SNEGSKA (reference sequence). This CDR3 region has 13 residues. CDR3 amino acids: CSARADILYEQYF. CDR3 in DNA: TGCAGCGCTAGAGCGGACATCCTCTACGAGCAGTACTTC.

The V gene is TRBV20-1, the J gene TRBJ2-7; 10 positions match TRBD2. Matching the DNA end better, TRBJ2-5 makes the J call doubtful. The germline V gene has CDR1 DFQATT and CDR2 SNEGSKA (reference sequence). This CDR3 region has 14 residues. The CDR3 region has the DNA TGCAGTGCTATGACTAGCGGGTTGGTGGAGACCCAGTACTTC. It translates to CSAMTSGLVETQYF.

The rearrangement uses TRBV6-5 and TRBJ1-2; D perhaps matches TRBD1 (6 bases). The CDR3 consists of 12 residues. The germline V gene has CDR1 MNHEY and CDR2 SVGAGI. The ends were cut back, 10 bases at V and 2 bases at J, with 11 bases in the middle. In DNA form, the CDR3 reads TGTGCCACCAGGCAGGGGAACTATGGCTACACCTTC. The encoded protein is CATRQGNYGYTF.

This clonotype was observed a handful of times. The chain carries TRBV7-2 and TRBJ2-1; D is undetermined. Trimming removed 5 bases at V and 5 bases at J, with 22 bases between. From germline, CDR1 is SGHTA and CDR2 FQGNSA. The CDR3 loop spans 17 amino acids. For the CDR3, the DNA is TGTGCCAGCAGCACCAAATCCGCCAGGATCACCCACAATGAGCAGTTCTTC. This codes for CASSTKSARITHNEQFF.

This chain connects TRBV20-1 to TRBJ1-5; 12 nucleotides align to TRBD1. Germline-derived CDR1 and CDR2 are DFQATT and SNEGSKA (reference sequence). The CDR3 loop spans 21 amino acids. The ends lost 0 bases at V and 5 bases at J; junction bases unmatched: 20. The CDR3 is CSARDMRAGTGGTDPDQPQHF. The CDR3 DNA reads as TGCAGTGCTAGAGATATGAGGGCTGGGACAGGGGGCACAGACCCCGATCAGCCCCAGCATTTT.

This clonotype was seen many times. The rearrangement uses TRBV29-1 and TRBJ2-5, with TRBD1 matching 7 bases. The CDR3 sequence is 15 residues long. V dropped 4 bases and J dropped 1; count of bases not matched to a gene: 9. Germline lookup yields CDR1 SQVTM and CDR2 ANQGSEA. This CDR3 reads CSVGDSTRPQETQYF. CDR3 DNA: TGCAGCGTTGGGGACAGTACCCGTCCCCAAGAGACCCAGTACTTC.

This clonotype occurred a few times. This chain connects TRBV29-1 to TRBJ2-5, with D perhaps matching TRBD2 (7 bases). CDR3 length: 15 residues. Germline lookup yields CDR1 SQVTM and CDR2 ANQGSEA. The V and J ends lost 8 bases and 3 bases respectively, with 22 bases between them. The CDR3 sequence: CSFSNRGATEETQYF. CDR3 DNA: TGCAGCTTTAGTAACCGGGGGGCGACCGAAGAGACCCAGTACTTC.

The V call is TRBV7-9, the J call TRBJ2-5; TRBD1 agrees at 8 bases. The V and J ends lost 5 bases and 0 bases, in that order; junction bases with no gene match: 8. Looked up from germline, CDR1 is SEHNR and CDR2 is FQNEAQ (reference sequence). This CDR3 comprises 16 residues. The CDR3 loop reads CASSPGTGINQETQYF. CDR3 sequence (DNA): TGTGCCAGCAGCCCCGGGACAGGAATTAACCAAGAGACCCAGTACTTC.

This clonotype has a single count. V and J are TRBV6-6 and TRBJ2-2; TRBD1 agrees at 8 bases. The CDR3 covers 15 residues. The germline V gene encodes CDR1 MNHNY and CDR2 SVGAGI (reference sequence). With 6 bases clipped from V and 7 bases from J, the junction kept 10 bases outside the gene matches. The CDR3 is CASRLRGQGNGELFF. The DNA of the CDR3 is TGTGCCAGCAGACTACGCGGACAGGGTAACGGGGAGCTGTTTTTT.

Notes on this clonotype: A much larger clone sits a single nucleotide away, making a read error possible. This sequence joins TRBV12-3 or TRBV12-4 and TRBJ2-5, with D maybe TRBD2 (5 bases). This CDR3 spans 15 amino acids. V lost 3 bases, J lost 11 bases, and 22 bases lay in between. CDR3 sequence: CASSFGVTRDNEQYF. CDR3 sequence (DNA): TGTGCCAGCAGTTTCGGGGTAACGCGCGACAATGAGCAGTACTTC.

The chain is built from TRBV29-1 and TRBJ1-3, with D possibly TRBD1 on 5 matching bases. Germline-derived CDR1 and CDR2 are SQVTM and ANQGSEA. Trimming took 7 bases from V and 4 from J, leaving 11 bases between them. The CDR3 contains 12 residues. In DNA, the CDR3 is TGCAGCGCCGGGGGGGGAGGAAACACCATATATTTT. This encodes CSAGGGGNTIYF.

The CDR3 reads CSARAQRGTDTQYF. CDR3 nucleotide sequence: TGCAGTGCTAGAGCACAGCGGGGGACAGATACGCAGTATTTT. The chain links TRBV20-1 to TRBJ2-3; 8 bases fit TRBD2. Trimming at V came to 1 base and at J to 3 bases, leaving 3 bases not matched to a gene. Germline lookup yields CDR1 DFQATT and CDR2 SNEGSKA (reference sequence). CDR3 length equals 14 residues.

The rearrangement joins TRBV13 to TRBJ2-5; 7 nucleotides line up with TRBD2. The CDR3 length is 15 residues. The V gene's germline CDR1 is PRHDT and CDR2 FYEKMQ (reference sequence). V lost 4 bases to trimming and J lost 11 bases; unmatched junction nucleotides: 16. The CDR3 DNA reads as TGTGCCAGCAGCTCGTATGCGAGTAGCGGGTGGGAGCAGTACTTC. This sequence encodes CASSSYASSGWEQYF.

This clonotype showed up just a few times. The rearrangement uses TRBV27 and TRBJ2-1, with 8 bases identical to TRBD2. The CDR3 extends over 13 amino acids. Germline assignment: CDR1 MNHEY and CDR2 SMNVEV (reference sequence). Trimming at V came to 8 bases and at J to 6 bases, leaving 6 bases not matched to a gene. The DNA of the CDR3 is TGTGCCAGCCAGACGAGCGGGAGCAATGAGCAGTTCTTC. Translating gives CASQTSGSNEQFF.

This clonotype occurred a few times. The chain combines TRBV20-1 with TRBJ2-1; TRBD2 matches at 8 bases. From germline, CDR1 is DFQATT and CDR2 SNEGSKA (reference sequence). The CDR3 has 14 residues. Germline trimming cut 4 bases from V and 8 bases from J; bases unmatched to any gene: 10. The CDR3 DNA reads TGCAGTGCTACTGCCGGGACTAGTTCACATGAGCAGTTCTTC. Residues: CSATAGTSSHEQFF.

This chain links TRBV12-3 or TRBV12-4 with TRBJ2-3; possible D gene TRBD2, 5 bases. The CDR3 has 16 amino acids. The V end lost 5 bases, the J end lost 4 bases, and 19 bases lay between the germline ends. CDR3 in DNA: TGTGCCAGCAGTAACCTAGTGCGGGTGTGGGCAGATACGCAGTATTTT. It yields the protein CASSNLVRVWADTQYF.

This clonotype turned up a few times. The V call is TRBV7-9, the J call TRBJ2-6; D gene uncertain. Trimming shortened V by 1 base and J by 0 bases, and 19 bases separated the two germline ends. The germline V gene has CDR1 SEHNR and CDR2 FQNEAQ (reference sequence). CDR3 length equals 20 residues. The CDR3 DNA reads as TGTGCCAGCAGCTTAGATCGTGGGCTAGGACCCTTCTCTGGGGCCAACGTCCTGACTTTC. As protein: CASSLDRGLGPFSGANVLTF.

V gene TRBV7-8 combines with J gene TRBJ2-3; no clear D gene. The V end was cut by 6 bases, the J end by 1 base, with 11 bases between. Germline V gene sequence: CDR1 SGHVS, CDR2 FQNEAQ. The CDR3 spans 14 residues. This CDR3 is CASRYLGGTDTQYF. The CDR3 DNA follows: TGTGCCAGCAGGTACCTTGGTGGCACAGATACGCAGTATTTT.

This chain connects TRBV20-1 to TRBJ2-1; D might be TRBD2 (6 bases). The germline V and J ends were trimmed by 7 bases and 2 bases, with 12 bases remaining between them. The germline V gene encodes CDR1 DFQATT and CDR2 SNEGSKA (reference sequence). The CDR3 runs 13 residues. This chain's CDR3 is CSVRGEAYNEQFF. CDR3 coding DNA: TGCAGTGTCCGCGGGGAGGCCTACAATGAGCAGTTCTTC.

In this sample, this clonotype turned up a few times. This rearrangement joins TRBV6-6 to TRBJ2-5; possibly TRBD2 for D (5 bases). Between the trimmed V and J ends, which lost 5 bases and 4 bases, there was a span of 17 bases. CDR1 and CDR2 from the germline V gene are MNHNY and SVGAGI (reference sequence). There are 15 residues in the CDR3. CDR3 sequence: CASSHLGGFRETQYF. Written as DNA, the CDR3 is TGTGCCAGCAGTCACCTGGGCGGGTTCAGAGAGACCCAGTACTTC.

As DNA, the CDR3 is TGTGCCAGCAGTCCCCCCGGGACAACAGGCGGAAAACTGTTTTTT. It specifies CASSPPGTTGGKLFF. The gene calls are TRBV28 and TRBJ1-4, with a tentative D call TRBD1 (6 bases). From germline, CDR1 is MDHEN and CDR2 SYDVKM. The ends were cut back, 5 bases at V and 10 bases at J, with 20 bases in the middle. This CDR3 has 15 amino acids. The full variable domain, in which reference TRBV28 and TRBJ1-4 provide the parts outside the CDR3, is DVKVTQSSRYLVKRTGEKVFLECVQDMDHENMFWYRQDPGLGLRLIYFSYDVKMKEKGDIPEGYSVSREKKERFSLILESASTNQTSMYLCASSPPGTTGGKLFFGSGTQLSVL.

In its sample, this clonotype was seen once. Just one base apart from a much larger clone, this may be a read error. This sequence joins TRBV29-1 and TRBJ2-7, with D possibly TRBD1 on 6 matching bases. The CDR3 runs 12 residues. Germline CDR1 and CDR2: SQVTM and ANQGSEA. Trimming took 8 bases from V and 4 from J, leaving 15 bases between them. The CDR3 sequence is CSMEDSLYEQYF. The CDR3 DNA sequence: TGCAGCATGGAGGACAGCTTGTACGAGCAGTACTTC.

The chain joins TRBV15 to TRBJ2-3; D is uncertain. Germline CDR1 reads LNHNV; CDR2 reads YYDKDF (reference sequence). This CDR3 has 15 amino acids. Trimming stripped 5 bases from V and 4 bases from J, with 16 bases between. Here the CDR3 DNA reads TGTGCCACCAGCGCCAGGAGAGGCGGAGCAGATACGCAGTATTTT. The encoded protein is CATSARRGGADTQYF.